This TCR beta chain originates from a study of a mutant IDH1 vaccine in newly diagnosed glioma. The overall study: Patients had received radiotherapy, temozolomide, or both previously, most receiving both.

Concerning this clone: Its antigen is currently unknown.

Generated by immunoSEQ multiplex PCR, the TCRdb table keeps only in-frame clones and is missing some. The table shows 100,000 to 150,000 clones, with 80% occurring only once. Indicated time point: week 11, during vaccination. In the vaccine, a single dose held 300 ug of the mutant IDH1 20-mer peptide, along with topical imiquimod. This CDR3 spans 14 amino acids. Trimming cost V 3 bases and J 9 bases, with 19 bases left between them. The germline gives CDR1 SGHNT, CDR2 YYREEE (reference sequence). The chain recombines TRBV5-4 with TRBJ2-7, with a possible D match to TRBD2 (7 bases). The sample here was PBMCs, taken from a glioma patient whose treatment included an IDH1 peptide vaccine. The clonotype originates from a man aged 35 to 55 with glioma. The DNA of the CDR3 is TGTGCCAGCAGCTCCGGGACGGGGGGCTCGGTGCAGTACTTC. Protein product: CASSSGTGGSVQYF.